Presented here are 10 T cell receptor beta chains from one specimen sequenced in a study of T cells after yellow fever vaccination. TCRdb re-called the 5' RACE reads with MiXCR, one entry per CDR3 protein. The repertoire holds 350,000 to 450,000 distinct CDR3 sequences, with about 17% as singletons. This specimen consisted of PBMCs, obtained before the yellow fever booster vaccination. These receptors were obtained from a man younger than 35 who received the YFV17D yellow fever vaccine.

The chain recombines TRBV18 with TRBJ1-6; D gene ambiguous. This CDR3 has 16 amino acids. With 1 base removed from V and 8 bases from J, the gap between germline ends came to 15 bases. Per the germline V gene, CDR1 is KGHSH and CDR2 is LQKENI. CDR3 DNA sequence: TGTGCCAGCTCACCACAAACTTCCTCCCTTGATTCACCCCTCCACTTT. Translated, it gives CASSPQTSSLDSPLHF.

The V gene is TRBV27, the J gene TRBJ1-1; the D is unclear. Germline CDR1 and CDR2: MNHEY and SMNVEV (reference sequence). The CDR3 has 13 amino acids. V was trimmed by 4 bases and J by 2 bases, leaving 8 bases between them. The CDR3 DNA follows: TGTGCCAGCAGTTCCTGGGAAAACACTGAAGCTTTCTTT. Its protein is CASSSWENTEAFF.

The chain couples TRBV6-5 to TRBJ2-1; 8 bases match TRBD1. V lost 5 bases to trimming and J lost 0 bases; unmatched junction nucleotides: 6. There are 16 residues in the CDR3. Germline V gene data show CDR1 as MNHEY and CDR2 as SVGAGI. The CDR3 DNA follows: TGTGCCAGCAGTCACAGGGGGGCGATCTCCTACAATGAGCAGTTCTTC. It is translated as CASSHRGAISYNEQFF.

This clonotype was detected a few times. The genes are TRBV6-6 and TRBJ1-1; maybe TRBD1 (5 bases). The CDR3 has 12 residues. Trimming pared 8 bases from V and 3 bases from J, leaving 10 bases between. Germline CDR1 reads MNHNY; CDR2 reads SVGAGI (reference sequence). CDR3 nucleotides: TGTGCCAGCCTCGCGGGGGACACTGAAGCTTTCTTT. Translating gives CASLAGDTEAFF.

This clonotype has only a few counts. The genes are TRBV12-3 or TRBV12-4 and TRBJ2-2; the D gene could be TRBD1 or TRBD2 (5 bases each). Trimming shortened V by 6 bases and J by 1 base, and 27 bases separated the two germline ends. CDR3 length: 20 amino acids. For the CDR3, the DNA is TGTGCCAGCAGCCCTCTACCGGGACGGAGAGAATATCTGAACACCGGGGAGCTGTTTTTT. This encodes CASSPLPGRREYLNTGELFF.

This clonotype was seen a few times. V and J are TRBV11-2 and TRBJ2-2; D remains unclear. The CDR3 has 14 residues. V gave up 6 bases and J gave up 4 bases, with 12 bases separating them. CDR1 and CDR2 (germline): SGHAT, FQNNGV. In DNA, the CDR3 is TGTGCCAGCAGGGAGACTGGGTCCACCGGGGAGCTGTTTTTT. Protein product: CASRETGSTGELFF.

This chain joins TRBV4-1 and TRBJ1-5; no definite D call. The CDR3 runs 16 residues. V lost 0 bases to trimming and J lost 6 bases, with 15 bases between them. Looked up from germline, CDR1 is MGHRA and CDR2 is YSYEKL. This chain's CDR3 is CASSQDLGTKGQPQHF. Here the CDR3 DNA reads TGCGCCAGCAGCCAAGATCTCGGCACCAAGGGTCAGCCCCAGCATTTT.

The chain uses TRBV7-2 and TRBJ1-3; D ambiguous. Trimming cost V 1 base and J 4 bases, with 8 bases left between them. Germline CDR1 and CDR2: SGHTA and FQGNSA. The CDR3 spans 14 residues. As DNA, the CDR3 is TGTGCCAGCAGCTTAGGAATTGACGGAAACACCATATATTTT. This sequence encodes CASSLGIDGNTIYF.

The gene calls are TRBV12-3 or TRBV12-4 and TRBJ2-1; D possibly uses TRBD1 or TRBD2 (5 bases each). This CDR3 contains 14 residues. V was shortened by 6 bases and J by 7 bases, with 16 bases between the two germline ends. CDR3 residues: CASSLGKGPNEQFF. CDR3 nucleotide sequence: TGTGCCAGCAGCTTGGGTAAGGGACCTAATGAGCAGTTCTTC.

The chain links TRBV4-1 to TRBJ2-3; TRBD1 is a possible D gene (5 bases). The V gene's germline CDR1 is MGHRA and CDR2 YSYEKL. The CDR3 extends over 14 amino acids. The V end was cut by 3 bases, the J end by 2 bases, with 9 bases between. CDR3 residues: CASSHVGDTDTQYF. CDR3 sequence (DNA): TGCGCCAGCAGCCATGTAGGGGACACAGATACGCAGTATTTT.